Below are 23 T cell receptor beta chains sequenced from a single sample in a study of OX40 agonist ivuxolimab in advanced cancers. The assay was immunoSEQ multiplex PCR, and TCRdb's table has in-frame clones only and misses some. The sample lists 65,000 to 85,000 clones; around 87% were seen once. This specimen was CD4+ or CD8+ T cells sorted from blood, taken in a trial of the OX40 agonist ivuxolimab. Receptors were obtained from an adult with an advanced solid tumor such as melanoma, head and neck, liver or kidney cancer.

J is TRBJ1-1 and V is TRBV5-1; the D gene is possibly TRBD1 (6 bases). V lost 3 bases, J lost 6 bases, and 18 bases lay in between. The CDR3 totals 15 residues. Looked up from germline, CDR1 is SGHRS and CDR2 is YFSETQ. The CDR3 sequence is CASSWDSGVEAEAFF. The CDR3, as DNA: TGCGCCAGCAGCTGGGACTCAGGGGTGGAGGCTGAAGCTTTCTTT.

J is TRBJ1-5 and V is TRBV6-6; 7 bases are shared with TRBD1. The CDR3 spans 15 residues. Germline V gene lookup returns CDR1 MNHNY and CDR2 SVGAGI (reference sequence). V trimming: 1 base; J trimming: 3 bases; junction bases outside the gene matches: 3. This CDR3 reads CASSYWDRYNQPQHF. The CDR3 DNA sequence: TGTGCCAGCAGTTACTGGGACAGATACAATCAGCCCCAGCATTTT.

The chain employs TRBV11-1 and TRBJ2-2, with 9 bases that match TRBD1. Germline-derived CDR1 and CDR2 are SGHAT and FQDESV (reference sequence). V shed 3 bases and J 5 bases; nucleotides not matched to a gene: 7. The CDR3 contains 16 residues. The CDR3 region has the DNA TGTGCCAGCAGCTTTGTTTTACAGGGGGCGACCGGGGAGCTGTTTTTT. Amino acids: CASSFVLQGATGELFF.

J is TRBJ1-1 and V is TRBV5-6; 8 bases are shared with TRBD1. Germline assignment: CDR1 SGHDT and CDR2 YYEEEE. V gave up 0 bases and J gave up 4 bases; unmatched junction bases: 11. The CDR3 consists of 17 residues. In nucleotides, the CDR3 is TGTGCCAGCAGCTTGGGGTGGACAGGGAAGCACAGCACTGAAGCTTTCTTT. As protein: CASSLGWTGKHSTEAFF.

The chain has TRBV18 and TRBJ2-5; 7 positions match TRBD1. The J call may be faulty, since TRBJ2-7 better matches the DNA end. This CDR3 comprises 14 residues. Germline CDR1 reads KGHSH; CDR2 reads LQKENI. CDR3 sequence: CASSPPGQIYEQYF. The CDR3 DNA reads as TGTGCCAGCTCACCGCCGGGACAGATCTACGAGCAGTACTTC.

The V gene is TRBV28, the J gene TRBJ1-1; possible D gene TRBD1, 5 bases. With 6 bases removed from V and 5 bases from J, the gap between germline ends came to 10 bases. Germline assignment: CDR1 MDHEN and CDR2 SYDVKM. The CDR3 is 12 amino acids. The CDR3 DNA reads TGTGCCAGCAGCGTAAAGGGGACTGAAGCTTTCTTT. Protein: CASSVKGTEAFF. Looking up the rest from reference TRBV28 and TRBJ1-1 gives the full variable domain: DVKVTQSSRYLVKRTGEKVFLECVQDMDHENMFWYRQDPGLGLRLIYFSYDVKMKEKGDIPEGYSVSREKKERFSLILESASTNQTSMYLCASSVKGTEAFFGQGTRLTVV.

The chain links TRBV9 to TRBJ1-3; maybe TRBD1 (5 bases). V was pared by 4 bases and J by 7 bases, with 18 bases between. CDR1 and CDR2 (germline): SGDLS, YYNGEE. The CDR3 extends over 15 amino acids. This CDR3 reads CASSPRQTSGNTIYF. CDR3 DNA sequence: TGTGCCAGCAGCCCGCGACAGACCTCGGGGAACACCATATATTTT.

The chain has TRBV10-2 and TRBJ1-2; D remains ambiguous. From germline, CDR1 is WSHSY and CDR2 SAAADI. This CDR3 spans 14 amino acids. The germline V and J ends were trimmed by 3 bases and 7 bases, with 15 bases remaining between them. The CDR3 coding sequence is TGCGCCAGCAGTGACCCACTAGGAGTCTCTGGCTACACCTTC. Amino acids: CASSDPLGVSGYTF.

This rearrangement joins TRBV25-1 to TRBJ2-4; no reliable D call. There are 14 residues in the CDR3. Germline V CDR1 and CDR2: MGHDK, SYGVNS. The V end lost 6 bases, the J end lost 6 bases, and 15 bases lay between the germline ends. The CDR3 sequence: CASSLNGNLNIQYF. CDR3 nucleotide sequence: TGTGCCAGCAGCCTGAATGGGAATTTAAACATTCAGTACTTC.

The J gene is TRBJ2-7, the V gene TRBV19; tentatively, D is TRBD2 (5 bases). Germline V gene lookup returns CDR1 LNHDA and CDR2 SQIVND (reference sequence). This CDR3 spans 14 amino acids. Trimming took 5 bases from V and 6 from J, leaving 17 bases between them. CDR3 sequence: CASSQSGGLGEQYV. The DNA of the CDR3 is TGTGCCAGTAGTCAATCAGGTGGACTGGGCGAGCAGTACGTC.

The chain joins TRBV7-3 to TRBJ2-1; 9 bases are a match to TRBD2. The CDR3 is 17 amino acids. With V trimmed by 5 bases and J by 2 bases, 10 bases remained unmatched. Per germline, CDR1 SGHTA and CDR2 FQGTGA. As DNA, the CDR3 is TGTGCCAGCAGCGCCTCGGGCGGGGGGGCTCCCTACAATGAGCAGTTCTTC. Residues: CASSASGGGAPYNEQFF.

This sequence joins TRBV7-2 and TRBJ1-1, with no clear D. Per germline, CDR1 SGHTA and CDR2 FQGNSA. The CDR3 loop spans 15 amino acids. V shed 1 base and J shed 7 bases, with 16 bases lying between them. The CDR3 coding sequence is TGTGCCAGCAGCTTAGTTTACGCGGCATCGGTTGAAGCTTTCTTT. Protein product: CASSLVYAASVEAFF.

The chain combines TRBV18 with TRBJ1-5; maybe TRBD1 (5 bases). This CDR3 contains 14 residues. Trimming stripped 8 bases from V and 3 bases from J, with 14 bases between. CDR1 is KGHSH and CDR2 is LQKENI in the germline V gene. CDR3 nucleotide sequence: TGTGCCAGCAGGCCGCCGGGGCTCAATCAGCCCCAGCATTTT. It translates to CASRPPGLNQPQHF.

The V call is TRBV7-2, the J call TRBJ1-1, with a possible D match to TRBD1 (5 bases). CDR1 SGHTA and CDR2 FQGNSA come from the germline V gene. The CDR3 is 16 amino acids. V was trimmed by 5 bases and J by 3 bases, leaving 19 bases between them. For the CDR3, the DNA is TGTGCCAGCAGCGCCCGGACGGGGCGGGGGGACACTGAAGCTTTCTTT. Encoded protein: CASSARTGRGDTEAFF.

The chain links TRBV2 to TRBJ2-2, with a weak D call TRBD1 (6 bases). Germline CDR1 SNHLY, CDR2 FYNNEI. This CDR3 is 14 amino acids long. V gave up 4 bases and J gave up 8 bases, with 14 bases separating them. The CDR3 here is CASSGQGLGGELFF. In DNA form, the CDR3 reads TGTGCCAGCAGTGGGCAGGGGCTTGGGGGGGAGCTGTTTTTT.

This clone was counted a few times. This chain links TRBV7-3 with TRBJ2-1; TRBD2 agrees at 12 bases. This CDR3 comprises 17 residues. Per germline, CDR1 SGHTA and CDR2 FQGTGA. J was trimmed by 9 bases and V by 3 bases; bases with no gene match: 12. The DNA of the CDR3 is TGTGCCAGCAGCTTCCCTAGCCTAGCGGGGGGGCCTAGTGAGCAGTTCTTC. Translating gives CASSFPSLAGGPSEQFF.

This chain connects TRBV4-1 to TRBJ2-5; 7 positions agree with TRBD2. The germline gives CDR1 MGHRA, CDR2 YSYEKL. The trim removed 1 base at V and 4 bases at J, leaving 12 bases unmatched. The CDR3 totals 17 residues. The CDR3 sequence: CASSQGRLGLVVETQYF. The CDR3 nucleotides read TGCGCCAGCAGCCAAGGTCGTCTCGGACTAGTCGTAGAGACCCAGTACTTC.

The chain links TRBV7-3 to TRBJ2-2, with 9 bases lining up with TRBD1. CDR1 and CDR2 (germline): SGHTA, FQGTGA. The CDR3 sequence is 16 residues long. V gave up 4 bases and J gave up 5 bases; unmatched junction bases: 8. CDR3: CASSSTGGQGTGELFF. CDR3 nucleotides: TGTGCCAGCAGCTCTACGGGGGGACAGGGAACCGGGGAGCTGTTTTTT.

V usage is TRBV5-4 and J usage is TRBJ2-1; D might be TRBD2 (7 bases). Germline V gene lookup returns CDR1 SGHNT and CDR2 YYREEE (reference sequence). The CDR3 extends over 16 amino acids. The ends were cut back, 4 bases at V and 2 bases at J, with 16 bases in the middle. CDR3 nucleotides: TGTGCCAGCAGCCCCGGGGGGCGGGTCCCCTACAATGAGCAGTTCTTC. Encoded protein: CASSPGGRVPYNEQFF.

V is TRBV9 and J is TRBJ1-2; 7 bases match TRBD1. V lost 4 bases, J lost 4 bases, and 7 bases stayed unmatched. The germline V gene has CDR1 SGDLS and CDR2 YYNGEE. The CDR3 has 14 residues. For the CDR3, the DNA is TGTGCCAGCAGCCCAGGGACAGCGGTCTATGGCTACACCTTC. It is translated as CASSPGTAVYGYTF.

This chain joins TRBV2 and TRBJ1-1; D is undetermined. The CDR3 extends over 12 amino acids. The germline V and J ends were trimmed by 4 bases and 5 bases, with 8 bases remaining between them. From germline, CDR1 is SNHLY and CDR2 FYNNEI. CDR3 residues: CASSVGGTEAFF. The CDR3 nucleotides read TGTGCCAGCAGTGTAGGAGGGACTGAAGCTTTCTTT. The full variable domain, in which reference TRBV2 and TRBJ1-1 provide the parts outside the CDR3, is EPEVTQTPSHQVTQMGQEVILRCVPISNHLYFYWYRQILGQKVEFLVSFYNNEISEKSEIFDDQFSVERPDGSNFTLKIRSTKLEDSAMYFCASSVGGTEAFFGQGTRLTVV.

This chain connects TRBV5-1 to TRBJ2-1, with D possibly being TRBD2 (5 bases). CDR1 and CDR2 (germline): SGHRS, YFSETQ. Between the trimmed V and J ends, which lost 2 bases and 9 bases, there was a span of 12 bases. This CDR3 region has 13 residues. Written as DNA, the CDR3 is TGCGCCAGCAGCTTCGAGAAACGGGGTGAGCAGTTCTTC. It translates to CASSFEKRGEQFF.

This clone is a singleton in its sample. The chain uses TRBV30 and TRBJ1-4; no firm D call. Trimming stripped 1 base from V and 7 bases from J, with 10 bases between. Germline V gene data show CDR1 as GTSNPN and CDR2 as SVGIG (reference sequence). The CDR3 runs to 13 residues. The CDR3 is CAWSAQVVEKLFF. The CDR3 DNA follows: TGTGCCTGGAGTGCTCAGGTAGTTGAAAAACTGTTTTTT.